Presented here are 32 T cell receptor beta chains from one specimen sequenced in a study of shared clonotypes between healthy human individuals. CD45RO-negative CD8 cells positively selected for CCR7 made up the naive population, which excluded terminally differentiated effector memory CD45RA+ cells. Clones were sequenced by immunoSEQ multiplex PCR, and TCRdb holds only the in-frame ones, with some missing. Of around 2,000,000 clones in the sample, about 95% were seen once. The specimen was naive CD8+ T cells sorted from blood. The receptors here all came from a man aged 18 to 29 in good health.

V gene TRBV10-2 combines with J gene TRBJ2-1, with TRBD2 identical over 7 bases. The CDR3 has 16 residues. CDR1 is WSHSY and CDR2 is SAAADI in the germline V gene. Trimming cost V 1 base and J 5 bases; bases outside gene matches: 8. CDR3 loop: CASSELSLATNNEQFF. CDR3 coding DNA: TGCGCCAGCAGTGAGTTATCACTAGCGACTAACAATGAGCAGTTCTTC.

This sequence joins TRBV4-1 and TRBJ2-1; D gene unclear. Trimming took 3 bases from V and 4 from J, leaving 19 bases between them. Germline CDR1 is MGHRA and CDR2 is YSYEKL. CDR3 size: 17 residues. The CDR3, as DNA: TGCGCCAGCAGCCAGTCTCAAGTTACCGGGCGGTACAATGAGCAGTTCTTC. Its translation is CASSQSQVTGRYNEQFF.

V and J are TRBV29-1 and TRBJ1-1; no clear D gene. The CDR3 has 14 amino acids. CDR1 and CDR2 from the germline V gene are SQVTM and ANQGSEA. V lost 6 bases to trimming and J lost 0 bases, with 14 bases between them. For the CDR3, the DNA is TGCAGCGTCGCCACCGGGCAGCTGAACACTGAAGCTTTCTTT. It translates to CSVATGQLNTEAFF.

The rearrangement links TRBV6-6 to TRBJ1-1; D is undetermined. Per germline, CDR1 MNHNY and CDR2 SVGAGI (reference sequence). This CDR3 contains 13 residues. V was clipped by 2 bases and J by 6 bases, with 10 bases between them. The CDR3 loop is CASSYAGPAEAFF. CDR3 coding DNA: TGTGCCAGCAGTTACGCCGGTCCGGCTGAAGCTTTCTTT.

The table lists this clone with a count of one. V gene TRBV7-9 combines with J gene TRBJ2-7; 8 nucleotides match TRBD2. CDR3 length: 15 residues. V lost 8 bases, J lost 2 bases, and 11 bases stayed unmatched. Germline V gene data show CDR1 as SEHNR and CDR2 as FQNEAQ (reference sequence). The CDR3 loop is CASGTGGTEAYEQYF. The CDR3 DNA follows: TGTGCCAGCGGGACGGGGGGGACGGAGGCCTACGAGCAGTACTTC.

The rearrangement uses TRBV6-1 and TRBJ1-4; TRBD1 is a possible D gene (5 bases). The germline CDR1 and CDR2 sequences are MNHNS and SASEGT. V was shortened by 4 bases and J by 7 bases, with 13 bases between the two germline ends. This CDR3 comprises 14 residues. CDR3 in amino acids: CASSAYQQGEKLFF. The CDR3 DNA is TGTGCCAGCAGTGCGTATCAGCAGGGTGAAAAACTGTTTTTT.

The chain joins TRBV9 to TRBJ2-2; TRBD1 agrees at 8 bases. This CDR3 has 17 amino acids. The trim removed 0 bases at V and 3 bases at J, leaving 7 bases unmatched. Looked up from germline, CDR1 is SGDLS and CDR2 is YYNGEE. In nucleotides, the CDR3 is TGTGCCAGCAGCGTAGATAAGGAACAGGGGGACACCGGGGAGCTGTTTTTT. Its translation: CASSVDKEQGDTGELFF.

This clone was seen only once. The J gene is TRBJ2-1, the V gene TRBV9; D uncertain. V lost 0 bases and J lost 7, with 20 bases in between. CDR3 length: 17 amino acids. Germline CDR1 reads SGDLS; CDR2 reads YYNGEE. The CDR3 sequence: CASSVGIRTSPGNEQFF. CDR3 sequence (DNA): TGTGCCAGCAGCGTAGGAATTAGAACCTCCCCTGGGAATGAGCAGTTCTTC. The whole variable domain, filled in from reference TRBV9 and TRBJ2-1, reads DSGVTQTPKHLITATGQRVTLRCSPRSGDLSVYWYQQSLDQGLQFLIQYYNGEERAKGNILERFSAQQFPDLHSELNLSSLELGDSALYFCASSVGIRTSPGNEQFFGPGTRLTVL.

This chain links TRBV7-9 with TRBJ1-4; D ambiguous. The CDR3 sequence is 16 residues long. V shed 5 bases and J shed 6 bases, with 19 bases lying between them. CDR1 SEHNR and CDR2 FQNEAQ come from the germline V gene (reference sequence). The CDR3 loop reads CASSIKSEGYHEKLFF. The CDR3 nucleotides read TGTGCCAGCAGCATTAAATCCGAAGGGTACCATGAAAAACTGTTTTTT.

The chain uses TRBV2 and TRBJ1-6; D unresolved. Germline assignment: CDR1 SNHLY and CDR2 FYNNEI. Trimming removed 2 bases at V and 8 bases at J, with 25 bases between. This CDR3 is 19 amino acids long. The CDR3: CASSEWGGALEQVDSPLHF. CDR3 nucleotide sequence: TGTGCCAGCAGTGAATGGGGTGGCGCTCTGGAACAAGTGGATTCACCCCTCCACTTT.

The chain joins TRBV6-1 to TRBJ2-2, with D tentatively TRBD2 (6 bases). Germline CDR1 and CDR2: MNHNS and SASEGT. This CDR3 has 14 residues. Trimming removed 5 bases at V and 5 bases at J, with 12 bases between. CDR3 in amino acids: CASSQLATTGELFF. DNA of the CDR3: TGTGCCAGCAGTCAGCTAGCGACTACCGGGGAGCTGTTTTTT.

The genes are TRBV4-3 and TRBJ2-1, with TRBD2 matching 8 bases. The CDR3 extends over 15 amino acids. With V trimmed by 1 base and J by 5 bases, 4 bases remained unmatched. The germline gives CDR1 LGHNA, CDR2 YSLEER. This CDR3 reads CASSQGLATNNEQFF. In DNA form, the CDR3 reads TGCGCCAGCAGCCAAGGACTAGCGACTAACAATGAGCAGTTCTTC.

This chain connects TRBV5-1 to TRBJ1-2; TRBD1 might be the D (6 bases). V lost 5 bases and J 6 bases, leaving 20 bases between the germline ends. Germline V gene lookup returns CDR1 SGHRS and CDR2 YFSETQ. This CDR3 region has 15 residues. CDR3 coding DNA: TGCGCCAGCAGTCAAACTAGGGGGGACCCCCATGGCTACACCTTC. This gives the protein CASSQTRGDPHGYTF.

The chain uses TRBV5-1 and TRBJ1-1; 12 positions agree with TRBD1. V shed 4 bases and J 3 bases; nucleotides not matched to a gene: 7. This CDR3 is built from 16 residues. Germline values: CDR1 SGHRS, CDR2 YFSETQ. This CDR3 reads CASSEGQGARYTEAFF. CDR3 coding DNA: TGCGCCAGCAGCGAGGGACAGGGGGCGCGGTACACTGAAGCTTTCTTT.

This clone was found once. The chain carries TRBV11-1 and TRBJ2-1, with D perhaps matching TRBD1 (6 bases). The CDR3 is 15 amino acids. The V and J ends lost 2 bases and 1 base respectively, with 9 bases between them. Germline V gene data show CDR1 as SGHAT and CDR2 as FQDESV (reference sequence). The CDR3 nucleotides are TGTGCCAGCAGCTTATCAAGGGGGTCCTACAATGAGCAGTTCTTC. It yields the protein CASSLSRGSYNEQFF.

CDR3: CASSLVGTGHYGYTF. The CDR3 nucleotides read TGTGCCAGCAGTTTAGTCGGGACAGGTCATTATGGCTACACCTTC. The chain couples TRBV27 to TRBJ1-2; 8 bases line up with TRBD1. This CDR3 is 15 amino acids long. Germline trimming cut 2 bases from V and 5 bases from J; bases unmatched to any gene: 7. CDR1 is MNHEY and CDR2 is SMNVEV in the germline V gene (reference sequence).

The J gene is TRBJ1-6, the V gene TRBV25-1; a weak D match, TRBD1 (5 bases). Looked up from germline, CDR1 is MGHDK and CDR2 is SYGVNS. This CDR3 has 14 amino acids. V was pared by 6 bases and J by 6 bases, with 12 bases between. The CDR3 DNA reads TGTGCCAGCAGGTCGGGACCCTTTAATTCACCCCTCCACTTT. Its translation is CASRSGPFNSPLHF.

The chain combines TRBV4-1 with TRBJ1-5, with D unclear. The CDR3 runs to 18 residues. Germline V gene data show CDR1 as MGHRA and CDR2 as YSYEKL. Trimming pared 4 bases from V and 7 bases from J, leaving 26 bases between. CDR3 region: CASSLQDMAREGIQPQHF. The CDR3 nucleotides read TGCGCCAGCAGCCTACAAGATATGGCACGGGAGGGCATCCAGCCCCAGCATTTT.

The chain has TRBV7-9 and TRBJ2-7; D perhaps matches TRBD1 (5 bases). Trimming removed 4 bases at V and 5 bases at J, with 15 bases between. The CDR3 covers 14 residues. CDR1 and CDR2 from the germline V gene are SEHNR and FQNEAQ (reference sequence). Here the CDR3 DNA reads TGTGCCAGCAGCTCCTCGACAGCTCCTAACGAGCAGTACTTC. It is translated as CASSSSTAPNEQYF. The full variable domain, rest sourced from reference TRBV7-9 and TRBJ2-7, is DTGVSQNPRHKITKRGQNVTFRCDPISEHNRLYWYRQTLGQGPEFLTYFQNEAQLEKSRLLSDRFSAERPKGSFSTLEIQRTEQGDSAMYLCASSSSTAPNEQYFGPGTRLTVT.

The chain joins TRBV9 to TRBJ1-1, with D perhaps matching TRBD1 (5 bases). CDR1 and CDR2 from the germline V gene are SGDLS and YYNGEE. Trimming cost V 0 bases and J 5 bases, with 14 bases left between them. The CDR3 consists of 15 residues. CDR3 in amino acids: CASSVAPGGGTEAFF. In nucleotides, the CDR3 is TGTGCCAGCAGCGTAGCCCCGGGGGGAGGGACTGAAGCTTTCTTT. Full variable domain (missing parts from reference TRBV9 and TRBJ1-1): DSGVTQTPKHLITATGQRVTLRCSPRSGDLSVYWYQQSLDQGLQFLIQYYNGEERAKGNILERFSAQQFPDLHSELNLSSLELGDSALYFCASSVAPGGGTEAFFGQGTRLTVV.

In DNA form, the CDR3 reads TGTGCCAGCAGTTTTAACCGGGACAGGGAGCTGTTTTTT. Translation: CASSFNRDRELFF. The gene calls are TRBV6-5 and TRBJ2-2; D is possibly TRBD1 (6 bases). V was cut by 4 bases and J by 9 bases, with 12 bases left in between. Germline CDR1 and CDR2: MNHEY and SVGAGI. This CDR3 comprises 13 residues.

This clone was recorded a few times. V usage is TRBV27 and J usage is TRBJ1-6, with D maybe TRBD1 (6 bases). The CDR3 extends over 14 amino acids. V lost 3 bases, J lost 12 bases, and 15 bases lay in between. The germline V gene encodes CDR1 MNHEY and CDR2 SMNVEV (reference sequence). The chain's CDR3 is CASSFGGSNGPLHF. CDR3 bases: TGTGCCAGCAGTTTCGGGGGCTCTAATGGACCCCTCCACTTT.

The CDR3 sequence is CASSPITNRDTDTQYF. The CDR3 nucleotides read TGTGCCAGCAGCCCTATAACCAACAGGGACACAGATACGCAGTATTTT. The chain employs TRBV7-9 and TRBJ2-3; maybe TRBD1 (6 bases). Trimming took off 5 bases at V and 2 bases at J, with 17 bases between the two ends. The CDR3 sequence is 16 residues long. Looked up from germline, CDR1 is SEHNR and CDR2 is FQNEAQ (reference sequence).

The gene calls are TRBV9 and TRBJ2-7; 8 bases line up with TRBD1. The CDR3 totals 14 residues. Losses at the gene ends were 3 bases for V and 5 bases for J; bases not matched to a gene: 7. Germline CDR1 reads SGDLS; CDR2 reads YYNGEE. The CDR3 bases are TGTGCCAGCAGCGGGCCAGGGGGCGGCGACGAGCAGTACTTC. As protein: CASSGPGGGDEQYF.

This chain joins TRBV4-3 and TRBJ1-4, with D possibly TRBD1 on 5 matching bases. The CDR3 contains 17 residues. Per the germline V gene, CDR1 is LGHNA and CDR2 is YSLEER. V was trimmed by 0 bases and J by 2 bases, leaving 13 bases between them. The DNA for the CDR3 is TGCGCCAGCAGCCAAGATTCCACCGGGACCACTAATGAAAAACTGTTTTTT. As protein: CASSQDSTGTTNEKLFF.

This sequence joins TRBV30 and TRBJ1-1; D call uncertain. V was shortened by 5 bases and J by 2 bases, with 9 bases between the two germline ends. The CDR3 has 12 amino acids. Looked up from germline, CDR1 is GTSNPN and CDR2 is SVGIG (reference sequence). The CDR3 coding sequence is TGTGCCTGGGATCCGGGTAACACTGAAGCTTTCTTT. The encoded protein is CAWDPGNTEAFF.

The chain is built from TRBV18 and TRBJ2-7; unclear D gene. V was shortened by 0 bases and J by 2 bases, with 8 bases between the two germline ends. The CDR3 covers 14 residues. Per germline, CDR1 KGHSH and CDR2 LQKENI. CDR3 in DNA: TGTGCCAGCTCACCACCCGAGAACCCCTACGAGCAGTACTTC. Its protein product is CASSPPENPYEQYF.

The chain joins TRBV5-1 to TRBJ1-3; perhaps TRBD1 as D (6 bases). V lost 7 bases to trimming and J lost 9 bases, with 20 bases between them. This CDR3 is 14 amino acids long. CDR1 and CDR2 from the germline V gene are SGHRS and YFSETQ. CDR3 nucleotides: TGCGCCAGCCATAACCAATCGGGGGCTAGCACCATATATTTT. Translating gives CASHNQSGASTIYF.

V and J are TRBV30 and TRBJ1-2; D remains ambiguous. Germline-derived CDR1 and CDR2 are GTSNPN and SVGIG (reference sequence). V dropped 1 base and J dropped 1 base, with 16 bases sitting between them. This CDR3 region has 16 residues. CDR3 bases: TGTGCCTGGAGTGCCCCACCGGACGGGCTTAACTATGGCTACACCTTC. Protein: CAWSAPPDGLNYGYTF.

The chain combines TRBV14 with TRBJ2-2, with 7 bases that match TRBD2. After removal of 3 bases from V and 5 bases from J, the junction contained 3 bases not matched to a gene. This CDR3 is built from 14 residues. Germline V gene lookup returns CDR1 SGHDN and CDR2 FVKESK. CDR3 residues: CASSHLGGTGELFF. The DNA of the CDR3 is TGTGCCAGCAGCCATTTGGGGGGGACCGGGGAGCTGTTTTTT.

This rearrangement joins TRBV5-1 to TRBJ2-1; D may be TRBD1 or TRBD2 (6 bases each). The CDR3 contains 15 residues. Deletions cut 0 bases from V and 5 bases from J, with 12 bases between. Germline V gene lookup returns CDR1 SGHRS and CDR2 YFSETQ. The CDR3 reads CASSLVRGLDNEQFF. The CDR3 DNA follows: TGCGCCAGCAGCTTGGTTCGGGGGCTGGACAATGAGCAGTTCTTC.

The CDR3 reads CASSYQMTGGYEQYF. CDR3 DNA: TGTGCCAGCAGTTATCAGATGACAGGAGGCTACGAGCAGTACTTC. The gene calls are TRBV6-5 and TRBJ2-7, with a tentative D call TRBD1 (6 bases). The CDR3 length is 15 residues. Germline CDR1 MNHEY, CDR2 SVGAGI. Trimming pared 3 bases from V and 3 bases from J, leaving 15 bases between.